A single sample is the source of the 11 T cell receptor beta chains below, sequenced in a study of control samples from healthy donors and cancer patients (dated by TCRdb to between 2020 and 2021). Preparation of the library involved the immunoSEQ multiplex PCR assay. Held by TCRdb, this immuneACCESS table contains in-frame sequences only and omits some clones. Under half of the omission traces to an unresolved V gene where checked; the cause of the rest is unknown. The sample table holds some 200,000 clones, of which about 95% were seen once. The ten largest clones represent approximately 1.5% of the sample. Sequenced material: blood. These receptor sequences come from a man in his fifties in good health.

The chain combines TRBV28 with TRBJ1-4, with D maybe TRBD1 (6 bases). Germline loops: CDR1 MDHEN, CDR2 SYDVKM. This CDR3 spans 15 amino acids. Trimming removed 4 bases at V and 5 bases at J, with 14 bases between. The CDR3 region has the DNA TGTGCCAGCAGTTCGGGAGGGGGTGCGAATGAAAAACTGTTTTTT. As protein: CASSSGGGANEKLFF.

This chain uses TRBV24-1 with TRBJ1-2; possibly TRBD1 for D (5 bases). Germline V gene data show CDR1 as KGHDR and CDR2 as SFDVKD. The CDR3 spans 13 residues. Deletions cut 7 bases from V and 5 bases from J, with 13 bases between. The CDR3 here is CATRGVGNYGYTF. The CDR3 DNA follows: TGTGCCACCAGAGGGGTGGGTAATTATGGCTACACCTTC.

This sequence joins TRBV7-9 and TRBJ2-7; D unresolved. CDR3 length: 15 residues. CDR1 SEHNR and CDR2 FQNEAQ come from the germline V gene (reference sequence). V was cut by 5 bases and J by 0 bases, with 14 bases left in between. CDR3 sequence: CASSAGTSSSYEQYF. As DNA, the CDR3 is TGTGCCAGCAGCGCCGGAACTTCCAGCTCCTACGAGCAGTACTTC.

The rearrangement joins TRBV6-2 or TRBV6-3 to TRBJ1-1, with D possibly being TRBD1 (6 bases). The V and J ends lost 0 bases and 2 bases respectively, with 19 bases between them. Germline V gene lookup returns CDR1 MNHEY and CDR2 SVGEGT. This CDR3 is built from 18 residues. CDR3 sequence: CASSYSISLQGANTEAFF. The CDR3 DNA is TGTGCCAGCAGTTACTCGATTTCCCTACAGGGTGCAAACACTGAAGCTTTCTTT.

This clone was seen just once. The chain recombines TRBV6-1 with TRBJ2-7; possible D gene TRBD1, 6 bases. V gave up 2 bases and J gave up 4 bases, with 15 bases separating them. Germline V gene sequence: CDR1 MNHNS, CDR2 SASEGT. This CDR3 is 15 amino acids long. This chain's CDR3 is CASSEFGTLGYEQYF. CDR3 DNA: TGTGCCAGCAGTGAATTCGGGACACTCGGTTACGAGCAGTACTTC.

In DNA, the CDR3 is TGTGCCAGCTACTCGGACACGGGGAGGGCCTATGGCTACACCTTC. Protein sequence: CASYSDTGRAYGYTF. This rearrangement joins TRBV6-5 to TRBJ1-2, with D perhaps TRBD1 (5 bases). Germline assignment: CDR1 MNHEY and CDR2 SVGAGI. V dropped 8 bases and J dropped 4 bases, with 20 bases sitting between them. This CDR3 spans 15 amino acids.

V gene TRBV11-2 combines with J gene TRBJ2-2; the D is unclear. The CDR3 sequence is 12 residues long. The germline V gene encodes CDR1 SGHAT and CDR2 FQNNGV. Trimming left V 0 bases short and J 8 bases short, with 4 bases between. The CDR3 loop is CASSLDMGELFF. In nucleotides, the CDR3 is TGTGCCAGCAGCTTAGACATGGGGGAGCTGTTTTTT.

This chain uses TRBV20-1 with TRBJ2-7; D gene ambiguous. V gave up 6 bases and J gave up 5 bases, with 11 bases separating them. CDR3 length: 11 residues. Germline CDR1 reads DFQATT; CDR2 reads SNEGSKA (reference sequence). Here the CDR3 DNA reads TGCAGTGCCCGCACCCGGGACGAGCAGTACGTC. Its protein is CSARTRDEQYV.

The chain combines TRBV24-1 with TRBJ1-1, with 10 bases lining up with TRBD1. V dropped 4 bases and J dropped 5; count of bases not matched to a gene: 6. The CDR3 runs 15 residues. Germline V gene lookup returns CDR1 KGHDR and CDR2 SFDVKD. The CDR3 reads CATSDSDRGPTEAFF. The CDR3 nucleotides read TGTGCCACCAGTGACTCTGACAGGGGGCCGACTGAAGCTTTCTTT.

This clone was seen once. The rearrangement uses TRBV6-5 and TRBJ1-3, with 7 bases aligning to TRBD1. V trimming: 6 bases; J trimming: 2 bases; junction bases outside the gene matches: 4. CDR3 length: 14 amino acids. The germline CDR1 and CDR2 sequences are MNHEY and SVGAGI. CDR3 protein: CASSDRAPGNTIYF. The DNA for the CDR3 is TGTGCCAGCAGCGACAGGGCCCCTGGAAACACCATATATTTT.

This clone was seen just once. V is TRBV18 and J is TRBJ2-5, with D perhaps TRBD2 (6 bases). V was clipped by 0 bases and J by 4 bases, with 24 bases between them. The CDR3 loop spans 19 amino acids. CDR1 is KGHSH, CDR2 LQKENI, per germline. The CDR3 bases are TGTGCCAGCTCACCACCAGGAAGGCCGGGTTCGGGGGTGGCAGAGACCCAGTACTTC. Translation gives CASSPPGRPGSGVAETQYF. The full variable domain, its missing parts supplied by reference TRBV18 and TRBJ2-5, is NAGVMQNPRHLVRRRGQEARLRCSPMKGHSHVYWYRQLPEEGLKFMVYLQKENIIDESGMPKERFSAEFPKEGPSILRIQQVVRGDSAAYFCASSPPGRPGSGVAETQYFGPGTRLLVL.